A selection of T cell receptor beta chains follows, all from one sample in a study of shared clonotypes between healthy human individuals. The table came from immunoSEQ multiplex PCR; TCRdb's copy has only in-frame clones and leaves some out. The sample has 500,000 to 700,000 clones, about 95% seen once. The sequencing input was naive CD8+ T cells sorted from blood. These TCRs come from a woman aged 25-40 years in good health. CDR3s include the opening cysteine and the closing phenylalanine or tryptophan. Each record gives: clone size, D gene, V gene, J gene, CDR3 DNA, CDR3 protein. The D gene is left open where the match is weak. Only some rows state a clone size, as once, few, many or a class for expanded clones.

size: -; D: -; V: TRBV7-9; J: TRBJ2-7; DNA: TGTGCCAGCAGCCCAGGTGGTGGCTACGAGCAGTACTTC; CDR3: CASSPGGGYEQYF
size: -; D: -; V: TRBV5-8; J: TRBJ1-4; DNA: TGTGCCAGCAGCTTGGAGGCAGGGATTGGGACTAATGAAAAACTGTTTTTT; CDR3: CASSLEAGIGTNEKLFF
size: -; D: -; V: TRBV19; J: TRBJ2-5; DNA: TGTGCCAGTAGTTCACAAGAGACCCAGTACTTC; CDR3: CASSSQETQYF
size: -; D: -; V: TRBV19; J: TRBJ1-2; DNA: TGTGCCAGTAGTCCCCGCGGTGGGGAAGCTAACTATGGCTACACCTTC; CDR3: CASSPRGGEANYGYTF
size: -; D: -; V: TRBV6-5; J: TRBJ2-7; DNA: TGTGCCAGCAGTTACCGGGGGGCCGAAACCTACGAGCAGTACTTC; CDR3: CASSYRGAETYEQYF
size: -; D: TRBD1; V: TRBV5-4; J: TRBJ2-7; DNA: TGTGCCAGCAGCTTGCCAGGGGGAGACGAGCAGTACTTC; CDR3: CASSLPGGDEQYF
size: -; D: -; V: TRBV6-6; J: TRBJ2-1; DNA: TGTGCCAGCAGTTACGACGGGGACGGTGAGCAGTTCTTC; CDR3: CASSYDGDGEQFF
size: -; D: -; V: TRBV9; J: TRBJ2-1; DNA: TGTGCCAGCAGCGTAGTTCACTCTCTGGATGAGCAGTTCTTC; CDR3: CASSVVHSLDEQFF
size: -; D: TRBD2; V: TRBV7-8; J: TRBJ2-1; DNA: TGTGCCAGCAGCTTAGGCGGGAGGGCCATCTCCAATGAGCAGTTCTTC; CDR3: CASSLGGRAISNEQFF
size: -; D: TRBD2; V: TRBV6-6; J: TRBJ2-7; DNA: TGTGCCAGCAGGGGGGGGTCCACCTACGAGCAGTACTTC; CDR3: CASRGGSTYEQYF
size: once; D: -; V: TRBV28; J: TRBJ2-5; DNA: TGTGCCAGCAGTTTCGGCGGCCAAGAGACCCAGTACTTC; CDR3: CASSFGGQETQYF
size: -; D: TRBD1; V: TRBV6-4; J: TRBJ2-7; DNA: TGTGCCAGCAGTGTACCGAGACAGGGATACCCCTACGAGCAGTACTTC; CDR3: CASSVPRQGYPYEQYF
size: -; D: -; V: TRBV28; J: TRBJ1-1; DNA: TGTGCCAGCAGTTTAGTAGGCAGCACTGAAGCTTTCTTT; CDR3: CASSLVGSTEAFF
size: -; D: -; V: TRBV27; J: TRBJ2-1; DNA: TGTGCCATCGGCGGGGGGACAGGCTACAATGAGCAGTTCTTC; CDR3: CAIGGGTGYNEQFF
size: -; D: -; V: TRBV4-2; J: TRBJ2-7; DNA: TGTGCCAGCAGCCAATCCTACGAGCAGTACTTC; CDR3: CASSQSYEQYF
size: -; D: -; V: TRBV19; J: TRBJ1-2; DNA: TGTGCCAGTACCGAGGGCGACTTCTGGGCTACTAACTATGGCTACACCTTC; CDR3: CASTEGDFWATNYGYTF
size: -; D: -; V: TRBV27; J: TRBJ1-2; DNA: TGTGCCAGCAGTTTAAGGTATGGCTACACCTTC; CDR3: CASSLRYGYTF
size: -; D: -; V: TRBV30; J: TRBJ1-2; DNA: TGTGCCTGGAGTATAGGGGGTTACCCTTATGGCTACACCTTC; CDR3: CAWSIGGYPYGYTF
size: -; D: TRBD1; V: TRBV5-4; J: TRBJ2-2; DNA: TGTGCCAGCAGCTTGTGGGGACAGAGCGGGGAGCTGTTTTTT; CDR3: CASSLWGQSGELFF
size: -; D: -; V: TRBV4-1; J: TRBJ2-7; DNA: TGCGCCAGCAGCCAAGCGGACTGGGACGAGCAGTACTTC; CDR3: CASSQADWDEQYF
size: -; D: -; V: TRBV2; J: TRBJ2-7; DNA: TGTGCCAGCTCTAGGGACGAGCAGTACTTC; CDR3: CASSRDEQYF
size: -; D: TRBD1; V: TRBV27; J: TRBJ1-5; DNA: TGTGCCAGCAGTTTAGGTACAGGGGGCGGCAATCAGCCCCAGCATTTT; CDR3: CASSLGTGGGNQPQHF
size: -; D: -; V: TRBV28; J: TRBJ1-4; DNA: TGTGCCACCTTACAGGGAACTAATGAAAAACTGTTTTTT; CDR3: CATLQGTNEKLFF
size: -; D: -; V: TRBV5-1; J: TRBJ1-1; DNA: TGCGCCAGCAGCTTGACAGGGTTTGGCACTGAAGCTTTCTTT; CDR3: CASSLTGFGTEAFF
size: -; D: TRBD1; V: TRBV28; J: TRBJ1-1; DNA: TGTGCCAGCAGCCCGGGACAGGGGTGGCGGAACACTGAAGCTTTCTTT; CDR3: CASSPGQGWRNTEAFF
size: -; D: -; V: TRBV7-9; J: TRBJ2-7; DNA: TGTGCCAGCAGTCCACAGGGACACGAGCAGTACTTC; CDR3: CASSPQGHEQYF
size: -; D: -; V: TRBV4-1; J: TRBJ2-1; DNA: TGCGCCAGCAGCCAAAACACCGGCAATGAGCAGTTCTTC; CDR3: CASSQNTGNEQFF
size: -; D: TRBD2; V: TRBV27; J: TRBJ2-1; DNA: TGTGCCAGCAGTTTAGCTAGCGGGGATTCCTACAATGAGCAGTTCTTC; CDR3: CASSLASGDSYNEQFF
size: -; D: TRBD1; V: TRBV2; J: TRBJ2-5; DNA: TGTGCCAGCAGTCCGACGCCCCGGGACAGCCAAGAGACCCAGTACTTC; CDR3: CASSPTPRDSQETQYF
size: once; D: -; V: TRBV4-1; J: TRBJ2-1; DNA: TGCGCCAGCAGCCGCGCTGGGTATTCTTCCACCAATGAGCAGTTCTTC; CDR3: CASSRAGYSSTNEQFF
size: -; D: -; V: TRBV4-1; J: TRBJ1-1; DNA: TGCGCCAGCAGCCTCTATGAGTCGGGCACTGAAGCTTTCTTT; CDR3: CASSLYESGTEAFF
size: -; D: -; V: TRBV2; J: TRBJ2-7; DNA: TGTGCCAGCGTACCCTACCCGGCAGGAATAGACGAGCAGTACTTC; CDR3: CASVPYPAGIDEQYF
size: once; D: -; V: TRBV7-2; J: TRBJ2-5; DNA: TGTGCCAGCAGCTCCGCAGAGACCCAGTACTTC; CDR3: CASSSAETQYF
size: -; D: TRBD1; V: TRBV5-1; J: TRBJ1-1; DNA: TGCGCCAGCAGCTTGGACAGGGGCGAAATGAACACTGAAGCTTTCTTT; CDR3: CASSLDRGEMNTEAFF
size: -; D: TRBD1; V: TRBV9; J: TRBJ1-1; DNA: TGTGCCAGCAGCTGGGGACAGGGGAACACTGAAGCTTTCTTT; CDR3: CASSWGQGNTEAFF
size: -; D: -; V: TRBV19; J: TRBJ2-7; DNA: TGTGCCAGTAGTTTGGTCGGAACCTACGAGCAGTACTTC; CDR3: CASSLVGTYEQYF
size: -; D: -; V: TRBV6-5; J: TRBJ1-2; DNA: TGTGCCAGCTCAGGAAACTATGGCTACACCTTC; CDR3: CASSGNYGYTF
size: -; D: -; V: TRBV27; J: TRBJ2-7; DNA: TGTGCCAGCAGCCCTGCACCGGGACTTAACTCCTACGAGCAGTACTTC; CDR3: CASSPAPGLNSYEQYF
size: -; D: TRBD1; V: TRBV7-8; J: TRBJ2-3; DNA: TGTGCCAGCATCCCTCGGTCGGACAGGATAAGAGATACGCAGTATTTT; CDR3: CASIPRSDRIRDTQYF
size: -; D: -; V: TRBV9; J: TRBJ2-6; DNA: TGTGCCAGCAGTTATTGGGAGGCATCTGGGGCCAACGTCCTGACTTTC; CDR3: CASSYWEASGANVLTF
size: -; D: -; V: TRBV5-4; J: TRBJ2-6; DNA: TGTGCCAGCAGCTCTGACGAAGTCTCAGGGGCCAACGTCCTGACTTTC; CDR3: CASSSDEVSGANVLTF
size: -; D: TRBD1; V: TRBV19; J: TRBJ2-1; DNA: TGTGCCAGTAGTATTGACAGGGGGGCCTACAATGAGCAGTTCTTC; CDR3: CASSIDRGAYNEQFF
size: -; D: TRBD1; V: TRBV7-8; J: TRBJ2-1; DNA: TGTGCCAGCAGCGGACGGGACAGGGGGCTAGACAATGAGCAGTTCTTC; CDR3: CASSGRDRGLDNEQFF
size: -; D: -; V: TRBV4-2; J: TRBJ2-1; DNA: TGTGCCAGCAGCCGGGAACCCGGGACTGGACCCTACAATGAGCAGTTCTTC; CDR3: CASSREPGTGPYNEQFF
size: -; D: -; V: TRBV2; J: TRBJ1-1; DNA: TGTGCCAGCCGGCTAGGGACTGAAGCTTTCTTT; CDR3: CASRLGTEAFF
size: -; D: -; V: TRBV21-1; J: TRBJ1-3; DNA: TGTGCCAGCAGCAAAGTACAGGACTACTCTGGAAACACCATATATTTT; CDR3: CASSKVQDYSGNTIYF
size: -; D: -; V: TRBV28; J: TRBJ2-2; DNA: TGTGCCAGCAGTTTCCCGTTTGTCGGTCGGGACAAGAACACCGGGGAGCTGTTTTTT; CDR3: CASSFPFVGRDKNTGELFF
size: -; D: -; V: TRBV5-5; J: TRBJ2-7; DNA: TGTGCCAGCAGCGACCGGGACCCACTCTCCTACGAGCAGTACTTC; CDR3: CASSDRDPLSYEQYF
size: once; D: TRBD2; V: TRBV5-4; J: TRBJ2-3; DNA: TGTGCCAGCAGCGGCGGGACTAGACCAGATACGCAGTATTTT; CDR3: CASSGGTRPDTQYF
size: once; D: TRBD1; V: TRBV4-1; J: TRBJ1-1; DNA: TGCGCCAGCAGCCACCAGGGGGGTGCTGAAGCTTTCTTT; CDR3: CASSHQGGAEAFF
size: -; D: -; V: TRBV6-5; J: TRBJ2-4; DNA: TGTGCCAGCAGTTCCCCGGCGGGTCAAAACATTCAGTACTTC; CDR3: CASSSPAGQNIQYF
size: -; D: TRBD2; V: TRBV10-2; J: TRBJ2-7; DNA: TGCGCCAGCAGTGCCGCTAGCGGGAGTTCTATTGGGGAGCAGTACTTC; CDR3: CASSAASGSSIGEQYF
size: -; D: -; V: TRBV4-2; J: TRBJ2-3; DNA: TGTGCCAGCAGCCCAGCCGCAGAGGGCCTCGGGGATACGCAGTATTTT; CDR3: CASSPAAEGLGDTQYF
size: -; D: TRBD2; V: TRBV15; J: TRBJ2-5; DNA: TGTGCCACCGATTCCGGCGGGGGAGAGACCCAGTACTTC; CDR3: CATDSGGGETQYF
size: -; D: -; V: TRBV5-8; J: TRBJ2-3; DNA: TGTGCCAGCTCCCCCAAGGCTAGCAAACCCAGCACAGATACGCAGTATTTT; CDR3: CASSPKASKPSTDTQYF